The 15 T cell receptor beta chains below all came from one sample that was sequenced in a study of CD8 T cells in ankylosing spondylitis. Points from the study as a whole: Characteristic of ankylosing spondylitis blood, it appeared, was a TCR beta motif comprising roughly eight highly homologous variants.

For these TCRs, the target antigens are not known. One entry per CDR3 protein, called by TCRdb with MiXCR from the 5' RACE reads. The sample shows about 750,000 distinct CDR3 sequences, about 20% of them seen only once. Material: blood, either unsorted or a sorted T cell fraction (not recorded which). The receptors derive from a male donor with ankylosing spondylitis.

This clonotype has more than one count but fewer than ten. This sequence joins TRBV3-1 and TRBJ2-5; 15 bases line up with TRBD2. This CDR3 region has 15 residues. From germline, CDR1 is LGHDT and CDR2 YNNKEL (reference sequence). The trim removed 6 bases at V and 5 bases at J, leaving 4 bases unmatched. CDR3 DNA sequence: TGTGCCAGCAGGGGGACTAGCGGGAGGTTTGAGACCCAGTACTTC. It specifies CASRGTSGRFETQYF.

J is TRBJ2-1 and V is TRBV6-2 or TRBV6-3; D is unclear. The V gene lost 2 bases and the J gene lost 1 base, with 18 bases spanning the gap. Germline lookup yields CDR1 MNHEY and CDR2 SVGEGT. The CDR3 has 18 residues. The CDR3 protein is CASSYPISAGPSYNEQFF. CDR3 coding DNA: TGTGCCAGCAGTTACCCCATTTCGGCCGGACCATCCTACAATGAGCAGTTCTTC.

The chain is built from TRBV7-8 and TRBJ2-3, with 13 bases identical to TRBD2. The CDR3 loop spans 18 amino acids. The V segment lost 5 bases and the J segment 4 bases; nucleotides outside the gene matches: 12. The germline V gene has CDR1 SGHVS and CDR2 FQNEAQ. The CDR3 loop is CASSPGTSGTPSADTQYF. Here the CDR3 DNA reads TGTGCCAGCAGCCCTGGGACTAGCGGGACCCCTTCCGCAGATACGCAGTATTTT. Full variable domain (remainder filled in from reference TRBV7-8 and TRBJ2-3): GAGVSQSPRYKVAKRGQDVALRCDPISGHVSLFWYQQALGQGPEFLTYFQNEAQLDKSGLPSDRFFAERPEGSVSTLKIQRTQQEDSAVYLCASSPGTSGTPSADTQYFGPGTRLTVL.

This chain links TRBV15 with TRBJ2-5, with D unresolved. Trimming pared 0 bases from V and 0 bases from J, leaving 17 bases between. Germline V gene lookup returns CDR1 LNHNV and CDR2 YYDKDF (reference sequence). The CDR3 consists of 18 residues. CDR3 nucleotide sequence: TGTGCCACCAGCAGAGATTTGGGGATAGGAAAATACCAAGAGACCCAGTACTTC. It translates to CATSRDLGIGKYQETQYF.

In DNA, the CDR3 is TGCGCCAGCAGCCACGGCAGGGGGCCCTCTGGGGCCAACGTCCTGACTTTC. It translates to CASSHGRGPSGANVLTF. The V and J genes are TRBV4-1 and TRBJ2-6, with TRBD1 matching over 8 bases. The trim removed 3 bases at V and 0 bases at J, leaving 4 bases unmatched. This CDR3 spans 17 amino acids. Germline lookup yields CDR1 MGHRA and CDR2 YSYEKL.

The gene calls are TRBV20-1 and TRBJ1-1; D perhaps matches TRBD1 (5 bases). Trimming pared 8 bases from V and 1 base from J, leaving 26 bases between. The CDR3 runs to 17 residues. Germline loops: CDR1 DFQATT, CDR2 SNEGSKA (reference sequence). This chain's CDR3 is CSSKRVDGGGENTEAFF. CDR3 sequence (DNA): TGCAGTTCGAAGCGGGTGGATGGGGGTGGGGAGAACACTGAAGCTTTCTTT.

This clonotype was detected many times. V is TRBV20-1 and J is TRBJ1-5; D is uncertain. CDR1 is DFQATT and CDR2 is SNEGSKA in the germline V gene (reference sequence). There are 15 residues in the CDR3. V lost 1 base, J lost 0 bases, and 10 bases lay in between. The CDR3 nucleotides read TGCAGTGCTAGAGCCCTCGGGAATAGCAATCAGCCCCAGCATTTT. This codes for CSARALGNSNQPQHF.

The V call is TRBV5-1, the J call TRBJ2-2; D gene unclear. This CDR3 spans 14 amino acids. The V end lost 4 bases, the J end lost 7 bases, and 14 bases lay between the germline ends. CDR1 is SGHRS and CDR2 is YFSETQ in the germline V gene. The CDR3 here is CASSEVPVRGELFF. As DNA, the CDR3 is TGCGCCAGCAGCGAGGTACCGGTCCGCGGGGAGCTGTTTTTT.

This clonotype occurred a few times. This chain joins TRBV6-5 and TRBJ1-1; D unresolved. The CDR3 runs to 13 residues. V lost 7 bases, J lost 2 bases, and 11 bases lay in between. Per the germline V gene, CDR1 is MNHEY and CDR2 is SVGAGI. The CDR3 region is CASITSLNTEAFF. CDR3 DNA sequence: TGTGCCAGCATTACCAGTCTTAACACTGAAGCTTTCTTT.

The table lists this clonotype with a few counts. The CDR3 DNA follows: TGTGCCAGCATGCCCCTCCGGGACAGGGGAGAGACCCAGTACTTC. The encoded protein is CASMPLRDRGETQYF. The chain couples TRBV3-1 to TRBJ2-5, with 10 bases that match TRBD1. The CDR3 sequence is 15 residues long. The trim removed 7 bases at V and 4 bases at J, leaving 9 bases unmatched. The germline CDR1 and CDR2 sequences are LGHDT and YNNKEL (reference sequence).

Note on this clonotype: Because it lacks the conserved phenylalanine or tryptophan at the end, this CDR3 is likely a read error. The gene calls are TRBV20-1 and TRBJ2-1; TRBD2 aligns across 7 bases. The CDR3 contains 16 residues. V was clipped by 0 bases and J by 2 bases; unmatched bases: 7. Germline CDR1 is DFQATT and CDR2 is SNEGSKA (reference sequence). In nucleotides, the CDR3 is TGCAGTGCTAGAGATATTAGCGGGCAAGCCTACAATGAGCAGTTCCTC. Amino acid sequence: CSARDISGQAYNEQFL.

This clonotype was counted between two and nine times. The gene calls are TRBV28 and TRBJ1-3; perhaps TRBD1 as D (5 bases). The V gene's germline CDR1 is MDHEN and CDR2 SYDVKM. This CDR3 is 15 amino acids long. The V gene lost 8 bases and the J gene lost 3 bases, with 17 bases spanning the gap. The CDR3 sequence is CASVPRGRFGNTIYF. CDR3 nucleotides: TGTGCCAGCGTCCCAAGGGGCAGGTTTGGAAACACCATATATTTT.

The J gene is TRBJ1-4, the V gene TRBV12-3 or TRBV12-4; D gene ambiguous. The CDR3 runs to 15 residues. Trimming left V 1 base short and J 8 bases short, with 14 bases between. In nucleotides, the CDR3 is TGTGCCAGCAGTTTAGAAAATGATTCAGTAGAAAAACTGTTTTTT. Residues: CASSLENDSVEKLFF.

The gene calls are TRBV20-1 and TRBJ1-4, with D tentatively TRBD1 (6 bases). The CDR3 consists of 14 residues. The V end lost 3 bases, the J end lost 7 bases, and 15 bases lay between the germline ends. Germline CDR1 and CDR2: DFQATT and SNEGSKA (reference sequence). CDR3 protein: CSARARGAGEKLFF. The DNA for the CDR3 is TGCAGTGCTAGGGCGCGGGGGGCTGGTGAAAAACTGTTTTTT.

In this sample, this clonotype turned up a few times. CDR3 protein: CASSDNRGDTGELFF. As DNA, the CDR3 is TGTGCCAGCAGTGATAACAGGGGTGATACCGGGGAGCTGTTTTTT. The V call is TRBV6-4, the J call TRBJ2-2; 7 bases match TRBD1. Per the germline V gene, CDR1 is MRHNA and CDR2 is SNTAGT. The CDR3 is 15 residues long. The V segment lost 3 bases and the J segment 5 bases; nucleotides outside the gene matches: 6.